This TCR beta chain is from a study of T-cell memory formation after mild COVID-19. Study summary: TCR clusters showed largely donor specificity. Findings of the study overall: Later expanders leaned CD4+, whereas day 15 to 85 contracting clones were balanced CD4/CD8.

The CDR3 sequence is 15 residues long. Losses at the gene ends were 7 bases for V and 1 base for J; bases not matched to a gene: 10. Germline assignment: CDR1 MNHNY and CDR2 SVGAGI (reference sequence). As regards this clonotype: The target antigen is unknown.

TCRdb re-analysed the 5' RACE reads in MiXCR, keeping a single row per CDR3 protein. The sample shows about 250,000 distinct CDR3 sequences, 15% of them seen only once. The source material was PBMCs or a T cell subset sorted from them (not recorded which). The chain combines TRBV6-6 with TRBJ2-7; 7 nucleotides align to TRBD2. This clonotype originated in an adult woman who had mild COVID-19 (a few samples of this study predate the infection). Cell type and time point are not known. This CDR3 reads CASIPGRSLSYEQYF. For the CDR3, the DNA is TGTGCCAGCATCCCCGGGAGGAGCCTTTCCTACGAGCAGTACTTC.